The clone carrying this T cell receptor (beta chain) was seen ten or more times. Its antigen is not identified. The source material, RNA transcripts, was used to amplify TCR beta CDR3 regions. In the first-round RT-PCR of the TCR CDR3, the HTBI primer set was used. TCRdb recomputed calls from the multiplex PCR reads with MiXCR, one row per CDR3 protein. The data hold 530,000 or so distinct CDR3 sequences, with about 45% observed a single time. CDR1 is SEHNR and CDR2 is FQNEAQ in the germline V gene (reference sequence). The CDR3 loop spans 13 amino acids. Trimming left V 4 bases short and J 5 bases short, with 11 bases between. The sample comes from a study of T cells in Graves' hyperthyroidism and ophthalmopathy. Regarding the study as a whole: Using 13 V-J features, a model discriminated ophthalmopathy from stable hyperthyroidism. Appearing also in blood were most of the thyroid clonotypes expanded above 0.001.

Patients were excluded because of uncontrolled infection, other autoimmune disease, pregnancy or lactation. On the basis of clinical symptoms, serum thyroxine and TRAb, thyroid ultrasound and orbital computed tomography, diagnoses were made. Material: peripheral blood or thyroid tissue (not recorded which). The clonotype originates from a woman aged 18-29 years with Graves' hyperthyroidism. The rearrangement uses TRBV7-9 and TRBJ2-5; TRBD1 is a possible D gene (5 bases). The CDR3 bases are TGTGCCAGCAGCTCGGTGAAGGGGGAGACCCAGTACTTC. Protein product: CASSSVKGETQYF. The full variable domain, rest sourced from reference TRBV7-9 and TRBJ2-5, is DTGVSQNPRHKITKRGQNVTFRCDPISEHNRLYWYRQTLGQGPEFLTYFQNEAQLEKSRLLSDRFSAERPKGSFSTLEIQRTEQGDSAMYLCASSSVKGETQYFGPGTRLLVL.